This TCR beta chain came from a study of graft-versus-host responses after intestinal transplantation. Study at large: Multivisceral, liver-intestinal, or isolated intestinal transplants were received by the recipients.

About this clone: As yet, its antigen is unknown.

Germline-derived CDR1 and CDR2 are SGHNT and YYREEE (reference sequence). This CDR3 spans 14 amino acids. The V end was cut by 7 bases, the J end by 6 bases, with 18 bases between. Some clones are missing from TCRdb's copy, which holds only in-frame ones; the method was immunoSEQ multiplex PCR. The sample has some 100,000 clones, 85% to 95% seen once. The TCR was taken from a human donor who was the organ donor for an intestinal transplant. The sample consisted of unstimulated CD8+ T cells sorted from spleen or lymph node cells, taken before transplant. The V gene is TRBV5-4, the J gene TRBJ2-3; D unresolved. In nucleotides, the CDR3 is TGTGCCAGCCGAGGCCCCCAAGGTTTTGATACGCAGTATTTT. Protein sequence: CASRGPQGFDTQYF. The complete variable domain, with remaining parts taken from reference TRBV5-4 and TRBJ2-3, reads ETGVTQSPTHLIKTRGQQVTLRCSSQSGHNTVSWYQQALGQGPQFIFQYYREEENGRGNFPPRFSGLQFPNYSSELNVNALELDDSALYLCASRGPQGFDTQYFGPGTRLTVL.